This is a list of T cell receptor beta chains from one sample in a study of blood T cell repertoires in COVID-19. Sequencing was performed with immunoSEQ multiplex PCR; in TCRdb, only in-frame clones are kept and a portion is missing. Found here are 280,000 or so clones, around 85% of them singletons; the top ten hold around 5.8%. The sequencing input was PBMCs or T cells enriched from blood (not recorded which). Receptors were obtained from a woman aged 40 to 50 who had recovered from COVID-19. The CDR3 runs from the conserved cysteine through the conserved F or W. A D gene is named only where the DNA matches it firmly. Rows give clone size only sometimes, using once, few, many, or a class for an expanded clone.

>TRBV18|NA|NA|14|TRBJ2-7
TGTGCCAGCTCACGTGTTGGGACTGCCTACGAGCAGTACTTC
CASSRVGTAYEQYF
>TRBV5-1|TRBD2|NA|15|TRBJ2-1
TGCGCCAGCAGCAGGACTAGCGGGAGTATATATGAGCAGTTCTTC
CASSRTSGSIYEQFF
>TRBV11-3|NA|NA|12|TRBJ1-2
TGTGCCGCCAACAGAAACCAGGATGGCTACACCTTC
CAANRNQDGYTF
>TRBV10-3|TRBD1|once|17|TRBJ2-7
TGTGCCATCAGTGAGTCGTATATGTGGGACAGGGCGGGCGAGCAGTACTTC
CAISESYMWDRAGEQYF
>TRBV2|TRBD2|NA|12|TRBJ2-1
TGTGCCAGCAGTCCTAGCGGCAATGAGCAGTTCTTC
CASSPSGNEQFF
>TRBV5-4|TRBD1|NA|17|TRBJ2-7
TGTGCCAGCAGCCGACTCGGCGGACAGGGGAGCTCCTACGAGCAGTACTTC
CASSRLGGQGSSYEQYF
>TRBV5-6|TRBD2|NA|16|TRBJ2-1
TGTGCCAGCAGCCCGGATAGGACTAGCGGCTACAATGAGCAGTTCTTC
CASSPDRTSGYNEQFF
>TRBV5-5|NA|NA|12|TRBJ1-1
TGTGCCAGCAGCTTTCCGAGTACGGAGGCTTTCTTT
CASSFPSTEAFF
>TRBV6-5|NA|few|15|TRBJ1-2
TGTGCCAGCATACTCCTGAAGGGAGGTTCGGGTGGCTACACCTTC
CASILLKGGSGGYTF
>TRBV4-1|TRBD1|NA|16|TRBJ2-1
TGCGCCAGCAGCCAAGATTTGACTGCAGGGGGCTGGGAGCAGTTCTTC
CASSQDLTAGGWEQFF
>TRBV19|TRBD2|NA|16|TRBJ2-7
TGTGCCAGTAGTACCCTGGGACTAGCGACAACCTACGAGCAGTACTTC
CASSTLGLATTYEQYF
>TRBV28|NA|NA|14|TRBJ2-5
TGTGCCAGCAACAACGCAGCGGTCCAAGAGACCCAGTACTTC
CASNNAAVQETQYF
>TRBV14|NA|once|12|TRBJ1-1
TGTGCCAGCAGCCAAGTTTCGGGGGTCGCTTTCTTT
CASSQVSGVAFF
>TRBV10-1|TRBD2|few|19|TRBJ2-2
TGCGCCAGCAGTGAGATCCGGACTAGCGGGAAAGCGAACACCGGGGAGCTGTTTTTT
CASSEIRTSGKANTGELFF
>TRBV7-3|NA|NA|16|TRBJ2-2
TGTGCCAGCAGCTTAAATGGGGGGGCAGCGACCGGGGAGCTGTTTTTT
CASSLNGGAATGELFF
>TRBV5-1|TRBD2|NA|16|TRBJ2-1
TGCGCCACCTCCGACCCGGGACTAGCGGGAGCCAGGGGTCGGCTCTTC
CATSDPGLAGARGRLF
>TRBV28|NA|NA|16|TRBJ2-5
TGTGCCAGCAGTTTTCTTGCGGGGCCCCCCCAAGAGACCCAGTACTTC
CASSFLAGPPQETQYF
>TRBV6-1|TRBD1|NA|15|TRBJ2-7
TGTGCCAGCAGTGAGGCAGGGGGCGGCTCCTACGAGCAGTACTTC
CASSEAGGGSYEQYF